This T cell receptor (beta chain) stems from a study of blood T cell repertoires in COVID-19. CDR3 length: 15 residues. The V segment lost 0 bases and the J segment 8 bases; nucleotides outside the gene matches: 2. Germline values: CDR1 SGHTA, CDR2 FQGNSA. Profiled with immunoSEQ multiplex PCR; TCRdb holds only in-frame clones, not every one. The sample yields some 180,000 clones, around 89% seen once. Sequencing input: peripheral blood. The genes are TRBV7-2 and TRBJ2-1; 12 positions agree with TRBD2. The receptor was derived from a man aged 40-49 years with active or convalescent COVID-19. The chain's CDR3 is CASSLALAGGDEQFF. The CDR3 region has the DNA TGTGCCAGCAGCTTAGCACTAGCGGGGGGTGATGAGCAGTTCTTC.